What follows are 19 T cell receptor beta chains derived from one specimen sequenced in a study of lymphopenia after photon versus proton radiotherapy. The data were produced by immunoSEQ multiplex PCR, yet TCRdb's version contains in-frame clones alone and is incomplete. The sample carries 15,000 or so clones, roughly 84% recorded once. Sequencing used peripheral blood, obtained from a patient treated with proton-based radiotherapy. The receptor source for this set is a man between 65 and 85 years old with pancreatic cancer.

This clone was seen just once. V is TRBV30 and J is TRBJ1-2, with D maybe TRBD1 (6 bases). V lost 3 bases, J lost 2 bases, and 19 bases lay in between. In germline, CDR1 is GTSNPN, CDR2 SVGIG (reference sequence). The CDR3 runs 16 residues. The CDR3 region has the DNA TGTGCCTGGAGGGGCCGGGACATACTGAGGAACTATGGCTACACCTTC. Encoded protein: CAWRGRDILRNYGYTF.

The gene calls are TRBV4-1 and TRBJ1-4, with no clear D. Germline loops: CDR1 MGHRA, CDR2 YSYEKL. There are 13 residues in the CDR3. Trimming pared 2 bases from V and 8 bases from J, leaving 9 bases between. For the CDR3, the DNA is TGCGCCAGCAGCCAAAATCATGAGGAAAAACTGTTTTTT. This gives the protein CASSQNHEEKLFF.

The rearrangement joins TRBV23-1 to TRBJ1-4; 9 bases map to TRBD1. TRBV23-1 is an open reading frame whose function is uncertain. J lost 8 bases, V lost 4 bases, and 5 bases had no gene match. The CDR3 consists of 14 residues. This chain's CDR3 is CASSLGQGNEKLFF. The CDR3 coding sequence is TGCGCCAGCAGTCTGGGACAGGGAAACGAAAAACTGTTTTTT.

V and J are TRBV6-1 and TRBJ1-6, with 9 bases aligning to TRBD1. CDR1 and CDR2 (germline): MNHNS, SASEGT. The CDR3 runs to 14 residues. The V gene end was trimmed by 8 bases and the J gene end by 10 bases; junction bases not matched to a gene: 9. As DNA, the CDR3 is TGTGCCAGCGGGAACTGGGACAGGGACTCACCCCTCCACTTT. Translation gives CASGNWDRDSPLHF.

This chain joins TRBV28 and TRBJ2-1; 7 nucleotides agree with TRBD1. Germline values: CDR1 MDHEN, CDR2 SYDVKM. This CDR3 is 16 amino acids long. The V segment lost 3 bases and the J segment 4 bases; nucleotides outside the gene matches: 9. CDR3 sequence: CASSFRQGLVYNEQFF. DNA of the CDR3: TGTGCCAGCAGTTTCCGACAGGGTTTGGTATACAATGAGCAGTTCTTC. Looking up the rest from reference TRBV28 and TRBJ2-1 gives the full variable domain: DVKVTQSSRYLVKRTGEKVFLECVQDMDHENMFWYRQDPGLGLRLIYFSYDVKMKEKGDIPEGYSVSREKKERFSLILESASTNQTSMYLCASSFRQGLVYNEQFFGPGTRLTVL.

The chain recombines TRBV27 with TRBJ1-1, with D maybe TRBD1 (6 bases). CDR3 length: 13 amino acids. V lost 1 base and J 9 bases, leaving 12 bases between the germline ends. From germline, CDR1 is MNHEY and CDR2 SMNVEV (reference sequence). CDR3 DNA sequence: TGTGCCAGCAGTTTATGGCGGGGGACAAAAGCTTTCTTT. Its protein is CASSLWRGTKAFF.

CDR3 sequence: CASRTKGQGVYNEQFF. The DNA for the CDR3 is TGTGCCAGCAGAACTAAGGGACAGGGTGTGTACAATGAGCAGTTCTTC. The gene calls are TRBV2 and TRBJ2-1, with 9 bases lining up with TRBD1. The CDR3 consists of 16 residues. Germline V gene data show CDR1 as SNHLY and CDR2 as FYNNEI. With 6 bases clipped from V and 4 bases from J, the junction kept 10 bases outside the gene matches.

The chain joins TRBV5-4 to TRBJ2-1, with TRBD1 matching over 8 bases. The V segment lost 3 bases and the J segment 0 bases; nucleotides outside the gene matches: 11. CDR3 size: 18 residues. In germline, CDR1 is SGHNT, CDR2 YYREEE (reference sequence). The CDR3 here is CASSSAKQGVGSYNEQFF. The CDR3 DNA reads TGTGCCAGCAGCTCCGCCAAACAGGGGGTAGGCTCCTACAATGAGCAGTTCTTC.

This clone was found a few times. The V and J genes are TRBV7-8 and TRBJ2-5, with D hard to call. V lost 2 bases to trimming and J lost 2 bases, with 9 bases between them. This CDR3 comprises 14 residues. Germline assignment: CDR1 SGHVS and CDR2 FQNEAQ. CDR3 bases: TGTGCCAGCAGCTTACGACGCACACAAGAGACCCAGTACTTC. It codes for CASSLRRTQETQYF.

A single count supports this clone. The V gene is TRBV4-1, the J gene TRBJ1-1, with 9 bases that match TRBD1. Looked up from germline, CDR1 is MGHRA and CDR2 is YSYEKL. The V segment lost 1 base and the J segment 1 base; nucleotides outside the gene matches: 10. The CDR3 is 18 residues long. The CDR3 reads CASSQAPGTGPKNTEAFF. The CDR3 region has the DNA TGCGCCAGCAGCCAAGCTCCCGGGACAGGGCCTAAGAACACTGAAGCTTTCTTT.

A remark on this clone: The sample has other DNA sequences that encode this CDR3 too. The J gene is TRBJ2-5, the V gene TRBV7-2; TRBD2 matches 14 bases. Per the germline V gene, CDR1 is SGHTA and CDR2 is FQGNSA. V lost 5 bases and J lost 5; bases outside the gene matches: 7. The CDR3 has 16 amino acids. The CDR3 loop is CASSRGLAGGRETQYF. The CDR3 coding sequence is TGTGCCAGCAGCAGAGGACTAGCGGGAGGAAGGGAGACCCAGTACTTC.

The V gene is TRBV11-3, the J gene TRBJ2-7, with D uncertain. V lost 3 bases to trimming and J lost 6 bases, with 9 bases between them. The CDR3 length is 12 residues. Per the germline V gene, CDR1 is SGHNT and CDR2 is YENEEA. CDR3: CASSLVRSEQYF. CDR3 coding DNA: TGTGCCAGCAGCTTGGTCCGTTCCGAGCAGTACTTC. The full variable domain, rest sourced from reference TRBV11-3 and TRBJ2-7, is EAGVVQSPRYKIIEKKQPVAFWCNPISGHNTLYWYLQNLGQGPELLIRYENEEAVDDSQLPKDRFSAERLKGVDSTLKIQPAELGDSAVYLCASSLVRSEQYFGPGTRLTVT.

The genes are TRBV18 and TRBJ1-1; TRBD1 might be the D (5 bases). Germline-derived CDR1 and CDR2 are KGHSH and LQKENI. This CDR3 region has 13 residues. Trimming removed 4 bases from V and 6 bases from J, with 12 bases in between. The CDR3 DNA reads as TGTGCCAGCTCACGGCAGGGACGGCCTGAAGCTTTCTTT. Its translation is CASSRQGRPEAFF.

This clone was seen more than once but under ten times. The chain joins TRBV13 to TRBJ2-7; possible D gene TRBD1, 6 bases. This CDR3 contains 12 residues. V dropped 5 bases and J dropped 12 bases, with 17 bases sitting between them. Germline V gene data show CDR1 as PRHDT and CDR2 as FYEKMQ (reference sequence). The CDR3 reads CASSALAWGRYF. The CDR3 DNA follows: TGTGCCAGCAGCGCCTTGGCTTGGGGGCGGTACTTC.

The gene calls are TRBV5-4 and TRBJ2-2; 9 nucleotides agree with TRBD1. J gave up 1 base and V 4 bases, and 8 bases lay outside the gene matches. Per the germline V gene, CDR1 is SGHNT and CDR2 is YYREEE (reference sequence). This CDR3 is 17 amino acids long. CDR3 protein: CASSPKPGQGNTGELFF. For the CDR3, the DNA is TGTGCCAGCAGCCCAAAACCGGGACAGGGGAACACCGGGGAGCTGTTTTTT.

The chain uses TRBV18 and TRBJ1-5; 8 bases line up with TRBD1. With V trimmed by 5 bases and J by 2 bases, 5 bases remained unmatched. The CDR3 sequence is 15 residues long. Germline-derived CDR1 and CDR2 are KGHSH and LQKENI. CDR3 sequence (DNA): TGTGCCAGCTCAGGACAGGGTGTTGGCAATCAGCCCCAGCATTTT. It codes for CASSGQGVGNQPQHF. Looking up the rest from reference TRBV18 and TRBJ1-5 gives the full variable domain: NAGVMQNPRHLVRRRGQEARLRCSPMKGHSHVYWYRQLPEEGLKFMVYLQKENIIDESGMPKERFSAEFPKEGPSILRIQQVVRGDSAAYFCASSGQGVGNQPQHFGDGTRLSIL.

The rearrangement links TRBV6-5 to TRBJ1-4; 7 bases agree with TRBD1. J gave up 3 bases and V 0 bases, and 4 bases lay outside the gene matches. CDR1 and CDR2 from the germline V gene are MNHEY and SVGAGI. The CDR3 runs 16 residues. CDR3 amino acids: CASSYSTGDANEKLFF. As DNA, the CDR3 is TGTGCCAGCAGTTACTCCACAGGGGATGCTAATGAAAAACTGTTTTTT.

V usage is TRBV10-2 and J usage is TRBJ1-1; D uncertain. The germline V gene has CDR1 WSHSY and CDR2 SAAADI. V lost 3 bases, J lost 8 bases, and 10 bases lay in between. The CDR3 is 12 amino acids. In DNA form, the CDR3 reads TGCGCCAGCAGTGAAGTGCTCTCGGAAGCTTTCTTT. It translates to CASSEVLSEAFF.

J is TRBJ2-1 and V is TRBV7-3; D perhaps matches TRBD1 (6 bases). Germline CDR1 reads SGHTA; CDR2 reads FQGTGA. This CDR3 contains 13 residues. The V end was cut by 5 bases, the J end by 5 bases, with 10 bases between. CDR3 coding DNA: TGTGCCAGCAGCAGAGGACAGAACAATGAGCAGTTCTTC. This encodes CASSRGQNNEQFF.